This T cell receptor beta chain was documented in a study of tumor and adjacent non-tumor tissue in lung cancer. Background on the study: Patients were aged roughly 31 to 76, some 10 men and about five women, stage I to III. Each sample yielded a few million productive TCRbeta reads on average.

The study's findings and limits: TCR diversity was significantly greater in tumor than normal lung tissue. Normal lung showed higher cumulative top 100 clone frequency than tumor.

The template was RNA from unsorted bulk tissue. This non-tumor lung sample came from over 3 cm beyond the tumor edge. Germline V gives CDR1 KGHSH, CDR2 LQKENI. Trimming took off 3 bases at V and 6 bases at J, with 15 bases between the two ends. The CDR3 is 14 residues long. The library came from three nested PCR rounds adapted from ARM-PCR protocols. TCRdb re-called the multiplex PCR reads with MiXCR, one entry per CDR3 protein. The table records 40,000 or so distinct CDR3 sequences, 60% of them present only once. A word on this clonotype: What it binds is not known.

This rearrangement joins TRBV18 to TRBJ2-7; D is unclear. Sequencing was carried out using distant non-tumor lung tissue. This TCR came from a man aged 50-60 years with non-small cell lung cancer. DNA of the CDR3: TGTGCCAGCTCACCGGGGAACAGTCTGGGCGAGCAGTACTTC. This gives the protein CASSPGNSLGEQYF.